This TCR beta chain was sequenced during a study of T cell clonotyping in hematopoietic cell transplantation. Points on this clone: The antigen is undetermined.

Germline V lookup: CDR1 ENHRY, CDR2 SYGVKD. The CDR3 is made up of 15 amino acids. Unmatched junction bases numbered 12, after V lost 6 bases and J lost 8 bases. Points from the study as a whole: Recipient TCR diversity dropped after transplant; expanded clonotypes rose from day 30 to 180.

Profiling relied on immunoSEQ multiplex PCR, and the TCRdb table lists in-frame clones only, not all of them. The data contain 15,000 to 25,000 clones, approximately 79% of them singletons. The clonotype originates from a man in his sixties in good health. Some clones in this sample may be carry-over from other donors' samples. Sequencing was done on a sample of peripheral blood mononuclear cells. The chain has TRBV10-3 and TRBJ2-1, with 8 bases matching TRBD1. The chain's CDR3 is CAIRGPGGVSDEQFF. CDR3 in DNA: TGTGCCATCAGGGGGCCAGGGGGCGTTTCGGATGAGCAGTTCTTC.